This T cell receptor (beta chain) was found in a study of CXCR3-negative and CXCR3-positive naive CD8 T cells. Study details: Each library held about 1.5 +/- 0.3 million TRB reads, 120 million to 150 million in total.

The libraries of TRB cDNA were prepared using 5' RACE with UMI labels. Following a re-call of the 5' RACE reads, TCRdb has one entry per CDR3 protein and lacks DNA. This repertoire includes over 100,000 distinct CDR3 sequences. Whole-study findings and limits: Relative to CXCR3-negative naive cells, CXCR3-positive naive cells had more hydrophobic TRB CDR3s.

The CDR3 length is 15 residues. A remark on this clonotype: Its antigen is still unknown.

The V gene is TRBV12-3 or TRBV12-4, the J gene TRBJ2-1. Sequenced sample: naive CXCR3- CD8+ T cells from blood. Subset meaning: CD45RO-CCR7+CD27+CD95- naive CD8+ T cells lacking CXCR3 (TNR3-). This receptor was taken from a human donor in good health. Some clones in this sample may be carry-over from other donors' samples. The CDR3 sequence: CASSLVPFASNEQFF.